The present T cell receptor (beta chain) was sequenced within a study of OX40 agonist ivuxolimab in advanced cancers. Overall study: Ivuxolimab, an antibody that agonizes OX40 (CD134), was administered to the patients. Dose-escalation patients were diagnosed with hepatocellular carcinoma, melanoma, renal cell cancer or head and neck cancer. Notes on the study in general: Relative to CD4+, CD8+ T cells held more expanded clones on average.

Only in-frame clones appear in the TCRdb table, and some are missing; sequencing was by immunoSEQ multiplex PCR. The sample has 90,000 to 100,000 clones; approximately 90% are singletons. The germline V gene has CDR1 SGHDN and CDR2 FVKESK. The CDR3 spans 15 residues. The V and J ends lost 1 base and 5 bases respectively, with 14 bases between them. In the case of this clone: The antigen is unknown.

This specimen was CD4+ or CD8+ T cells sorted from blood, taken in a trial of the OX40 agonist ivuxolimab. The gene calls are TRBV14 and TRBJ1-2; D may be TRBD1 (5 bases). This receptor was obtained from an adult with an advanced solid tumor such as melanoma, head and neck, liver or kidney cancer. The CDR3 sequence is CASSQGGFWGYGYTF. CDR3 DNA sequence: TGTGCCAGCAGCCAAGGGGGATTTTGGGGGTATGGCTACACCTTC.